Listed below are T cell receptor beta chains from one sample, sequenced in a study of blood T cell repertoires in COVID-19. Only in-frame clones appear in the TCRdb table, and some are missing; sequencing was by immunoSEQ multiplex PCR. The sample includes 65,000 to 80,000 clones, roughly 90% of them seen just once. Input material: peripheral blood. These receptors were obtained from a man aged 70-80 years with active or convalescent COVID-19. CDR3s include the opening cysteine and the closing phenylalanine or tryptophan. A D gene is named only where the DNA matches it firmly. Rows give clone size only sometimes, using once, few, many, or a class for an expanded clone.

>TRBJ2-7|NA|TRBV11-2|TRBD1
CASSLEGTGTYEQYF
TGTGCCAGCAGCTTAGAAGGGACAGGGACCTACGAGCAGTACTTC
>TRBJ1-1|NA|TRBV18|NA
CASSNSAGGEAFF
TGTGCCAGCTCAAACTCGGCTGGGGGCGAGGCTTTCTTT
>TRBJ2-2|NA|TRBV20-1|TRBD2
CSASRASGGTGELFF
TGCAGTGCTAGTAGGGCTAGCGGGGGGACCGGGGAGCTGTTTTTT
>TRBJ2-7|NA|TRBV7-8|NA
CASSQPGSDVSYEQYF
TGTGCCAGCAGCCAACCGGGGAGTGACGTCTCCTACGAGCAGTACTTC
>TRBJ1-5|NA|TRBV7-8|NA
CASSLDAGDQPQHF
TGTGCCAGCAGCTTAGATGCGGGAGATCAGCCCCAGCATTTT
>TRBJ2-7|NA|TRBV18|TRBD2
CASSPIPPSGSYEQYF
TGTGCCAGCTCACCAATCCCCCCTAGCGGGAGCTACGAGCAGTACTTC
>TRBJ2-7|NA|TRBV5-1|NA
CASSLAKGNRDHEQYF
TGCGCCAGCAGCTTGGCCAAAGGGAACAGGGACCACGAGCAGTACTTC
>TRBJ2-3|NA|TRBV18|TRBD1
CASSSSLTGGGSDTQYF
TGTGCCAGCTCATCATCCCTTACAGGGGGCGGATCAGATACGCAGTATTTT
>TRBJ1-2|NA|TRBV5-1|NA
CASSLAGIAPYGYTF
TGCGCCAGCAGCTTGGCGGGAATCGCACCCTATGGCTACACCTTC
>TRBJ1-2|NA|TRBV6-2/TRBV6-3|NA
CASSYGPYGYTF
TGTGCCAGCAGTTACGGGCCCTATGGCTACACCTTC
>TRBJ2-1|NA|TRBV7-9|TRBD1
CASSSTGMIGKFF
TGTGCCAGCAGCTCGACAGGGATGATTGGAAAGTTCTTC
>TRBJ1-1|NA|TRBV30|TRBD1
CAWSKLPGQGNTEAFF
TGTGCCTGGAGCAAACTCCCGGGACAGGGAAACACTGAAGCTTTCTTT
>TRBJ2-2|NA|TRBV3-1/TRBV3-2|NA
CASSQETSFGELFF
TGTGCCAGCAGCCAAGAAACTAGTTTCGGGGAGCTGTTTTTT
>TRBJ1-3|NA|TRBV28|TRBD1
CASEDRAGNTIYF
TGTGCCAGCGAGGACAGGGCTGGAAACACCATATATTTT
>TRBJ1-1|once|TRBV11-2|NA
CASSFESGNTEAFF
TGTGCCAGCAGCTTTGAGTCAGGGAACACTGAAGCTTTCTTT
>TRBJ1-4|NA|TRBV5-1|TRBD1
CASSPRTGRNEKLFF
TGCGCCAGCAGCCCACGGACAGGGAGAAATGAAAAACTGTTTTTT
>TRBJ2-3|NA|TRBV9|TRBD2
CASDRWTRLGDTQYF
TGTGCCAGCGACCGATGGACTAGGCTAGGAGATACGCAGTATTTT
>TRBJ1-1|NA|TRBV6-5|NA
CASSRGTEAFF
TGTGCCAGCAGTCGGGGGACTGAAGCTTTCTTT
>TRBJ1-1|NA|TRBV6-5|NA
CASSYSGENTEAFF
TGTGCCAGCAGTTACTCCGGGGAGAACACTGAAGCTTTCTTT
>TRBJ2-7|NA|TRBV6-4|NA
CASISVSRGPYEQYF
TGTGCCAGCATTTCGGTCTCTAGAGGCCCTTACGAGCAGTACTTC
>TRBJ1-4|NA|TRBV10-3|NA
CASQKDTTNEKLFF
TGTGCCTCTCAGAAGGACACAACTAATGAAAAACTGTTTTTT
>TRBJ1-2|once|TRBV14|NA
CASSPSGERGGYTF
TGTGCCAGCAGCCCCTCGGGGGAAAGGGGTGGCTACACCTTC
>TRBJ2-5|NA|TRBV2|NA
CASSVSLTQETQYF
TGTGCCAGCAGTGTATCACTAACCCAAGAGACCCAGTACTTC